Each of the 27 T cell receptor beta chains below was sequenced from the same sample in a study of control samples from healthy donors and cancer patients. Libraries were prepared by immunoSEQ multiplex PCR; TCRdb keeps only in-frame clonotypes and omits some of them. The top ten hold about 20% of the sample, which has under 130,000 clones, roughly 90% seen once. The sequenced material came from PBMCs. The receptors originated from a man aged 55 to 70 with lung cancer.

V gene TRBV7-9 combines with J gene TRBJ2-5, with D perhaps TRBD1 (6 bases). V gave up 1 base and J gave up 4 bases, with 10 bases separating them. The CDR3 contains 14 residues. Germline V gene lookup returns CDR1 SEHNR and CDR2 FQNEAQ (reference sequence). The CDR3, as DNA: TGTGCCAGCAGCTTAGTACAGGGAACAGAGACCCAGTACTTC. This codes for CASSLVQGTETQYF.

The genes are TRBV10-1 and TRBJ2-2, with a possible D match to TRBD1 (7 bases). This CDR3 region has 16 residues. Germline CDR1 is WNHNN and CDR2 is SYGVQD (reference sequence). V was clipped by 5 bases and J by 6 bases, with 19 bases between them. The DNA for the CDR3 is TGCGCCAGCAGTTCCGACAGGGAGGAAAGGGCCGGGGAGCTGTTTTTT. It encodes CASSSDREERAGELFF.

V is TRBV24-1 and J is TRBJ2-5; 7 positions match TRBD1. Germline CDR1 is KGHDR and CDR2 is SFDVKD. The J segment lost 2 bases and the V segment lost 9 bases, leaving 5 bases of the junction unmatched. The CDR3 contains 13 residues. This CDR3 reads CATSRTGQETQYF. In DNA form, the CDR3 reads TGTGCCACCTCTAGGACAGGACAAGAGACCCAGTACTTC.

This clone showed up just once. This chain joins TRBV5-1 and TRBJ1-6, with a possible D match to TRBD1 (5 bases). Looked up from germline, CDR1 is SGHRS and CDR2 is YFSETQ. Trimming stripped 2 bases from V and 4 bases from J, with 13 bases between. The CDR3 has 16 residues. CDR3 nucleotides: TGCGCCAGCAGCTTAGAAGCCGGGACTTATAATTCACCCCTCCACTTT. Its protein product is CASSLEAGTYNSPLHF.

The rearrangement uses TRBV4-1 and TRBJ1-2; D might be TRBD1 (5 bases). V gave up 4 bases and J gave up 8 bases, with 17 bases separating them. CDR3 length: 14 residues. Germline V gene lookup returns CDR1 MGHRA and CDR2 YSYEKL. The CDR3 bases are TGCGCCAGCAGCCGCGAGGGGTTACTAAAAGGCTACACCTTC. It translates to CASSREGLLKGYTF.

The V call is TRBV5-1, the J call TRBJ2-1; D might be TRBD2 (5 bases). The CDR3 is 16 amino acids. Trimming removed 5 bases from V and 0 bases from J, with 15 bases in between. Germline CDR1 reads SGHRS; CDR2 reads YFSETQ. CDR3 residues: CASRPFIGSSYNEQFF. In DNA form, the CDR3 reads TGCGCCAGCAGGCCCTTCATAGGGAGCTCCTACAATGAGCAGTTCTTC.

This rearrangement joins TRBV4-1 to TRBJ2-1; possible D gene TRBD1, 6 bases. CDR1 and CDR2 (germline): MGHRA, YSYEKL. This CDR3 contains 15 residues. Trimming left V 3 bases short and J 4 bases short, with 13 bases between. The chain's CDR3 is CASSQSLDSYNEQFF. The CDR3 nucleotides are TGCGCCAGCAGCCAGAGTCTGGACAGTTACAATGAGCAGTTCTTC.

The rearrangement joins TRBV6-5 to TRBJ1-4; D gene unclear. CDR1 and CDR2 from the germline V gene are MNHEY and SVGAGI. The CDR3 is 16 residues long. Trimming removed 2 bases from V and 0 bases from J, with 10 bases in between. In DNA form, the CDR3 reads TGTGCCAGCAGTTACGGACTGGCAGCAACTAATGAAAAACTGTTTTTT. Encoded protein: CASSYGLAATNEKLFF.

V usage is TRBV19 and J usage is TRBJ2-3; 7 bases align to TRBD1. Germline CDR1 is LNHDA and CDR2 is SQIVND (reference sequence). Trimming took 5 bases from V and 2 from J; bases not matched to a gene: 10. This CDR3 is built from 16 residues. The CDR3 here is CASSEQQGLSTDTQYF. The CDR3 nucleotides read TGTGCCAGTAGTGAACAACAGGGGCTATCCACAGATACGCAGTATTTT.

The chain uses TRBV13 and TRBJ2-3; D not certain. Germline-derived CDR1 and CDR2 are PRHDT and FYEKMQ (reference sequence). V gave up 1 base and J gave up 2 bases, with 7 bases separating them. This CDR3 spans 14 amino acids. The CDR3 DNA follows: TGTGCCAGCAGCTTAGATACATTCACAGATACGCAGTATTTT. Protein product: CASSLDTFTDTQYF.

This chain joins TRBV5-6 and TRBJ1-2; D remains ambiguous. The germline V and J ends were trimmed by 4 bases and 1 base, with 8 bases remaining between them. This CDR3 is built from 13 residues. CDR1 is SGHDT, CDR2 YYEEEE, per germline. In DNA form, the CDR3 reads TGTGCCAGCAGCGTCACAGATAACTATGGCTACACCTTC. It codes for CASSVTDNYGYTF.

The V and J genes are TRBV24-1 and TRBJ2-5; TRBD2 is a possible D gene (7 bases). CDR1 is KGHDR and CDR2 is SFDVKD in the germline V gene. The CDR3 sequence is 15 residues long. Trimming stripped 8 bases from V and 4 bases from J, with 19 bases between. CDR3 residues: CATTLGGAEGETQYF. The CDR3 DNA sequence: TGTGCCACCACCTTGGGGGGGGCGGAAGGAGAGACCCAGTACTTC.

The sample holds a few counts of this clone. This chain connects TRBV25-1 to TRBJ2-2, with D possibly matching TRBD1 (7 bases). The length of the CDR3 is 14 residues. V dropped 7 bases and J dropped 5 bases, with 14 bases sitting between them. The germline V gene encodes CDR1 MGHDK and CDR2 SYGVNS. In DNA, the CDR3 is TGTGCCAGCATGGGGCAGGGGGGAACCGGGGAGCTGTTTTTT. Its translation is CASMGQGGTGELFF.

This chain uses TRBV5-4 with TRBJ1-3; the D is unclear. Trimming stripped 0 bases from V and 0 bases from J, with 7 bases between. The CDR3 consists of 15 residues. Germline V gene data show CDR1 as SGHNT and CDR2 as YYREEE (reference sequence). The CDR3 DNA reads as TGTGCCAGCAGCTTGGGCGGAAACTCTGGAAACACCATATATTTT. This encodes CASSLGGNSGNTIYF.

The chain uses TRBV24-1 and TRBJ2-6; D call uncertain. Germline V gene sequence: CDR1 KGHDR, CDR2 SFDVKD. With 3 bases removed from V and 2 bases from J, the gap between germline ends came to 13 bases. The CDR3 length is 17 residues. Here the CDR3 reads CATSDQMVGAGANVLTF. The CDR3, as DNA: TGTGCCACCAGTGATCAGATGGTTGGGGCTGGGGCCAACGTCCTGACTTTC.

The chain links TRBV7-9 to TRBJ1-3; D call uncertain. The germline V gene has CDR1 SEHNR and CDR2 FQNEAQ (reference sequence). CDR3 length: 14 residues. Trimming took 1 base from V and 1 from J, leaving 5 bases between them. The CDR3 nucleotides read TGTGCCAGCAGCTTAGAGGGTTCTGGAAACACCATATATTTT. Protein sequence: CASSLEGSGNTIYF.

The rearrangement uses TRBV7-3 and TRBJ2-7; 8 nucleotides agree with TRBD1. The trim removed 8 bases at V and 0 bases at J, leaving 15 bases unmatched. The CDR3 is 17 amino acids. Germline CDR1 is SGHTA and CDR2 is FQGTGA. The CDR3, as DNA: TGTGCCAGCGGTCGTAGGGGACAGGCCTTTGACTCCTACGAGCAGTACTTC. Translating gives CASGRRGQAFDSYEQYF.

The chain couples TRBV7-3 to TRBJ2-2; either TRBD1 or TRBD2 may supply D (6 bases each). Trimming cost V 5 bases and J 5 bases, with 15 bases left between them. Germline CDR1 is SGHTA and CDR2 is FQGTGA. The CDR3 totals 15 residues. The CDR3 protein is CASSQRGPGTGELFF. DNA of the CDR3: TGTGCCAGCAGCCAACGGGGGCCGGGGACCGGGGAGCTGTTTTTT.

The V gene is TRBV20-1, the J gene TRBJ1-2, with D perhaps TRBD1 (5 bases). V shed 3 bases and J shed 8 bases, with 25 bases lying between them. Looked up from germline, CDR1 is DFQATT and CDR2 is SNEGSKA (reference sequence). CDR3 length: 16 residues. CDR3 region: CSASSPGGFFSSGYTF. CDR3 coding DNA: TGCAGTGCTAGTTCCCCGGGGGGGTTTTTCAGCTCCGGCTACACCTTC.

The chain combines TRBV19 with TRBJ2-1; 7 bases map to TRBD1. Germline-derived CDR1 and CDR2 are LNHDA and SQIVND (reference sequence). The CDR3 spans 15 residues. Trimming cost V 7 bases and J 6 bases; bases outside gene matches: 12. CDR3 region: CASNQDRALGNEQFF. CDR3 nucleotides: TGTGCCAGTAATCAAGACAGGGCTTTGGGCAATGAGCAGTTCTTC.

The table lists this clone with a few counts. This chain links TRBV7-3 with TRBJ2-7; D might be TRBD2 (5 bases). Trimming took 3 bases from V and 0 from J, leaving 12 bases between them. The CDR3 runs 15 residues. Germline V gives CDR1 SGHTA, CDR2 FQGTGA. The CDR3 spells CASSLDAGASYEQYF. The DNA for the CDR3 is TGTGCCAGCAGCTTGGACGCGGGCGCCTCCTACGAGCAGTACTTC.

This chain joins TRBV9 and TRBJ2-1, with D perhaps TRBD1 or TRBD2 (5 bases each). With 3 bases removed from V and 3 bases from J, the gap between germline ends came to 13 bases. The CDR3 contains 15 residues. Germline V gene lookup returns CDR1 SGDLS and CDR2 YYNGEE. The CDR3 here is CASSGDRDIYNEQFF. In nucleotides, the CDR3 is TGTGCCAGCAGCGGGGACCGAGATATCTACAATGAGCAGTTCTTC.

The chain is built from TRBV5-1 and TRBJ1-1, with TRBD1 as a possible D gene (5 bases). Deletions cut 4 bases from V and 7 bases from J, with 14 bases between. CDR3 length: 13 amino acids. Germline loops: CDR1 SGHRS, CDR2 YFSETQ. This CDR3 is CASSRTGQGEAFF. DNA of the CDR3: TGCGCCAGCAGCCGAACGGGGCAGGGTGAAGCTTTCTTT.

The chain links TRBV5-1 to TRBJ2-5, with 7 bases matching TRBD1. The J segment lost 3 bases and the V segment lost 2 bases, leaving 7 bases of the junction unmatched. The CDR3 totals 15 residues. The germline CDR1 and CDR2 sequences are SGHRS and YFSETQ. The CDR3 protein is CASSFQPTGEETQYF. CDR3 DNA: TGCGCCAGCAGCTTTCAGCCCACAGGGGAAGAGACCCAGTACTTC.

CDR3 residues: CASSVDESRYEQYF. CDR3 in DNA: TGTGCCAGCAGCGTAGACGAATCCCGCTACGAGCAGTACTTC. The V and J genes are TRBV9 and TRBJ2-7; D uncertain. The CDR3 is 14 amino acids. Germline V CDR1 and CDR2: SGDLS, YYNGEE. With 0 bases removed from V and 3 bases from J, the gap between germline ends came to 10 bases.

This sequence joins TRBV7-2 and TRBJ2-2; TRBD2 matches 9 bases. Unmatched junction bases numbered 5, after V lost 5 bases and J lost 1 base. CDR1 and CDR2 from the germline V gene are SGHTA and FQGNSA. This CDR3 contains 16 residues. CDR3: CASSAGGTQNTGELFF. CDR3 bases: TGTGCCAGCAGCGCGGGGGGGACCCAGAACACCGGGGAGCTGTTTTTT.

This clone was recorded only once. CDR3 sequence reads: CASSLQGDAYYGYTF. The CDR3 DNA is TGTGCCAGCAGCCTACAGGGGGATGCTTACTATGGCTACACCTTC. The J gene is TRBJ1-2, the V gene TRBV6-5; 8 positions agree with TRBD1. Germline CDR1 and CDR2: MNHEY and SVGAGI. This CDR3 spans 15 amino acids. Trimming cost V 6 bases and J 3 bases; bases outside gene matches: 9.